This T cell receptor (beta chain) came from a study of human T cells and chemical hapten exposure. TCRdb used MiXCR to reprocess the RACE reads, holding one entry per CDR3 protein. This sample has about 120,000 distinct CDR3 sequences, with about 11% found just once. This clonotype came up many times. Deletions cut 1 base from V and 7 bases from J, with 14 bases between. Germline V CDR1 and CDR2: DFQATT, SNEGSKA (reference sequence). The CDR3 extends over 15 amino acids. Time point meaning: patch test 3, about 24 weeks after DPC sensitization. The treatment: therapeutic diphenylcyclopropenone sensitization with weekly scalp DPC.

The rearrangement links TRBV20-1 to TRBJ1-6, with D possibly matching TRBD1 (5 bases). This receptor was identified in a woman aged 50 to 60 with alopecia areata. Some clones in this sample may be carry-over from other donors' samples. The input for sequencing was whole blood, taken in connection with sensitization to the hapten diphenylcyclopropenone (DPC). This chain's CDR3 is CSARGSQGGNSPLHF. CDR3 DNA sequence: TGCAGTGCTAGAGGGTCCCAGGGTGGAAATTCACCCCTCCACTTT.